The 24 T cell receptor beta chains presented below share a single source sample, sequenced in a study of T-cell memory formation after mild COVID-19. TCRdb recomputed calls from the 5' RACE reads with MiXCR, one row per CDR3 protein. The table has about 150,000 distinct CDR3 sequences, approximately 15% seen once. Sequenced input: PBMCs or a T cell subset sorted from them (not recorded which). Receptors were obtained from an adult woman who had mild COVID-19 (a few samples of this study predate the infection). Cell type and time point are not known.

The CDR3 DNA is TGCAGCGTTGAAGTCCGAGGGGGAAGCTCCTACGAGCAGTACTTC. Protein: CSVEVRGGSSYEQYF. The genes are TRBV29-1 and TRBJ2-7; weak D call: TRBD1 (6 bases). Trimming removed 1 base from V and 0 bases from J, with 13 bases in between. Germline V lookup: CDR1 SQVTM, CDR2 ANQGSEA. The length of the CDR3 is 15 residues.

This clonotype was detected many times. The V and J genes are TRBV24-1 and TRBJ2-3, with TRBD2 as a possible D gene (6 bases). The CDR3 runs to 15 residues. V was pared by 4 bases and J by 0 bases, with 10 bases between. Looked up from germline, CDR1 is KGHDR and CDR2 is SFDVKD. The CDR3 bases are TGTGCCACCAGTGACGAGCGGGTTAGCACAGATACGCAGTATTTT. This sequence encodes CATSDERVSTDTQYF.

The genes are TRBV4-1 and TRBJ1-6; D call uncertain. With 4 bases removed from V and 0 bases from J, the gap between germline ends came to 13 bases. The CDR3 is 17 residues long. Germline V gene lookup returns CDR1 MGHRA and CDR2 YSYEKL. For the CDR3, the DNA is TGCGCCAGCAGCCCCTCGAGTGCCTCCTCCTATAATTCACCCCTCCACTTT. Translated, it gives CASSPSSASSYNSPLHF.

This clonotype was counted between two and nine times. The gene calls are TRBV7-9 and TRBJ2-7; 7 nucleotides line up with TRBD2. The CDR3 totals 15 residues. Germline V lookup: CDR1 SEHNR, CDR2 FQNEAQ (reference sequence). The junction had 5 bases not matched to a gene; V was cut back by 1 base and J by 2 bases. CDR3 protein: CASSLVPSGTYEQYF. CDR3 nucleotides: TGTGCCAGCAGCTTAGTCCCTAGCGGCACCTACGAGCAGTACTTC. Using reference TRBV7-9 and TRBJ2-7 for the parts outside the CDR3, the full variable domain is DTGVSQNPRHKITKRGQNVTFRCDPISEHNRLYWYRQTLGQGPEFLTYFQNEAQLEKSRLLSDRFSAERPKGSFSTLEIQRTEQGDSAMYLCASSLVPSGTYEQYFGPGTRLTVT.

The V and J genes are TRBV11-2 and TRBJ2-7; 11 positions match TRBD2. CDR1 is SGHAT and CDR2 is FQNNGV in the germline V gene. CDR3 length: 15 amino acids. V shed 6 bases, J shed 7 bases, and the junction held 11 bases outside the gene matches. CDR3 coding DNA: TGTGCCAGCAGACGACTAGCGGGACCCTCGGTAGAGCAGTACTTC. This translates into CASRRLAGPSVEQYF. Filled out from reference TRBV11-2 and TRBJ2-7, the complete variable domain reads EAGVAQSPRYKIIEKRQSVAFWCNPISGHATLYWYQQILGQGPKLLIQFQNNGVVDDSQLPKDRFSAERLKGVDSTLKIQPAKLEDSAVYLCASRRLAGPSVEQYFGPGTRLTVT.

This clonotype was seen repeatedly, ten times or more. CDR3 protein: CASKLGGSTDTQYF. CDR3 DNA sequence: TGTGCCAGCAAACTCGGGGGGAGCACAGATACGCAGTATTTT. The chain couples TRBV7-2 to TRBJ2-3, with TRBD2 matching 7 bases. J was trimmed by 0 bases and V by 7 bases; bases with no gene match: 4. The CDR3 runs to 14 residues. CDR1 is SGHTA and CDR2 is FQGNSA in the germline V gene.

The chain joins TRBV5-1 to TRBJ2-1; a weak D match, TRBD1 (5 bases). Germline-derived CDR1 and CDR2 are SGHRS and YFSETQ. V was trimmed by 0 bases and J by 4 bases, leaving 11 bases between them. This CDR3 is 15 amino acids long. CDR3 nucleotides: TGCGCCAGCAGCTTGGGGAACACAGGTTACAATGAGCAGTTCTTC. Translated: CASSLGNTGYNEQFF.

J is TRBJ1-1 and V is TRBV29-1; 8 bases line up with TRBD1. Germline V gene sequence: CDR1 SQVTM, CDR2 ANQGSEA. The V and J ends lost 4 bases and 7 bases, in that order; junction bases with no gene match: 11. The length of the CDR3 is 14 residues. CDR3 DNA sequence: TGCAGCGTTGTTGCAGGGGGCGGTGTCAGTGAAGCTTTCTTT. As protein: CSVVAGGGVSEAFF.

This clonotype was counted a few times. The rearrangement links TRBV19 to TRBJ1-2; no reliable D call. The CDR3 loop spans 17 amino acids. Germline V gives CDR1 LNHDA, CDR2 SQIVND (reference sequence). Trimming removed 7 bases from V and 0 bases from J, with 21 bases in between. CDR3 loop: CASTRWVSETANYGYTF. CDR3 bases: TGTGCCAGTACCCGATGGGTCAGCGAAACAGCTAACTATGGCTACACCTTC.

This chain joins TRBV3-1 and TRBJ2-7, with TRBD2 identical over 12 bases. Trimming took 6 bases from V and 5 from J; bases not matched to a gene: 5. CDR1 LGHDT and CDR2 YNNKEL come from the germline V gene (reference sequence). This CDR3 comprises 14 residues. For the CDR3, the DNA is TGTGCCAGCAGTCTAGCGGGAGGGTTCAACGAGCAGTACTTC. Its translation: CASSLAGGFNEQYF.

This rearrangement joins TRBV6-4 to TRBJ2-7, with D possibly TRBD1 on 5 matching bases. V was shortened by 0 bases and J by 5 bases, with 8 bases between the two germline ends. The germline V gene encodes CDR1 MRHNA and CDR2 SNTAGT. The CDR3 is 13 amino acids. The DNA of the CDR3 is TGTGCCAGCAGTGACTCGATGGGGCACGAGCAGTACTTC. Amino acid sequence: CASSDSMGHEQYF.

This clonotype was seen a handful of times. In nucleotides, the CDR3 is TGTGCCAGCAGCTTTAGCTGGAACCGGGAGCTGTTTTTT. Translating it yields CASSFSWNRELFF. The chain has TRBV13 and TRBJ2-2; D not resolved. The CDR3 consists of 13 residues. The germline CDR1 and CDR2 sequences are PRHDT and FYEKMQ (reference sequence). Trimming shortened V by 3 bases and J by 9 bases, and 11 bases separated the two germline ends.

This clonotype turned up a few times. The J gene is TRBJ1-1, the V gene TRBV12-3 or TRBV12-4; TRBD1 might be the D (5 bases). V dropped 6 bases and J dropped 3 bases, with 17 bases sitting between them. This CDR3 contains 15 residues. As DNA, the CDR3 is TGTGCCAGCAGACGACCCCAGGGTGGGCACACTGAAGCTTTCTTT. It translates to CASRRPQGGHTEAFF.

This rearrangement joins TRBV24-1 to TRBJ2-1; D unresolved. The CDR3 is made up of 15 amino acids. The germline CDR1 and CDR2 sequences are KGHDR and SFDVKD. V was clipped by 4 bases and J by 0 bases, with 9 bases between them. CDR3 nucleotide sequence: TGTGCCACCAGTGACCCTCTGTTCTCCTACAATGAGCAGTTCTTC. This encodes CATSDPLFSYNEQFF.

This sequence joins TRBV4-3 and TRBJ2-1, with TRBD2 matching 7 bases. This CDR3 has 15 amino acids. V gave up 4 bases and J gave up 0 bases; unmatched junction bases: 3. Germline-derived CDR1 and CDR2 are LGHNA and YSLEER. CDR3 region: CASSPWDYSYNEQFF. For the CDR3, the DNA is TGCGCCAGCAGCCCCTGGGACTACTCCTACAATGAGCAGTTCTTC.

V usage is TRBV5-1 and J usage is TRBJ2-2; 8 bases fit TRBD1. J lost 2 bases, V lost 4 bases, and 13 bases had no gene match. CDR1 is SGHRS and CDR2 is YFSETQ in the germline V gene. The CDR3 covers 18 residues. The CDR3 bases are TGCGCCAGCAGCAACCGAACAGGGGGTTGGATAAACACCGGGGAGCTGTTTTTT. Translation: CASSNRTGGWINTGELFF.

This sequence joins TRBV6-5 and TRBJ2-3; the match to TRBD2 covers 7 bases. Germline V gene sequence: CDR1 MNHEY, CDR2 SVGAGI. V trimming: 2 bases; J trimming: 1 base; junction bases outside the gene matches: 6. The CDR3 has 16 amino acids. The CDR3 DNA follows: TGTGCCAGCAGTTACACGGGGAGGGAAGGCACAGATACGCAGTATTTT. Amino acid sequence: CASSYTGREGTDTQYF.

In nucleotides, the CDR3 is TGTGCCAGCAGCTTAGGAGGGATGGATGCAGATACGCAGTATTTT. As protein: CASSLGGMDADTQYF. This chain joins TRBV11-3 and TRBJ2-3; tentative D call: TRBD2 (5 bases). Germline loops: CDR1 SGHNT, CDR2 YENEEA. The CDR3 contains 15 residues. Trimming took 1 base from V and 4 from J, leaving 12 bases between them.

This clonotype has more than one count but fewer than ten. CDR3 amino acids: CASGTSGGTETQYF. Here the CDR3 DNA reads TGTGCCAGTGGGACTTCAGGGGGCACGGAGACCCAGTACTTC. The V gene is TRBV6-1, the J gene TRBJ2-5; 8 nucleotides line up with TRBD1. Germline V CDR1 and CDR2: MNHNS, SASEGT. The CDR3 has 14 amino acids. V gave up 9 bases and J gave up 5 bases; unmatched junction bases: 11.

The chain recombines TRBV20-1 with TRBJ1-4; TRBD1 is a possible D gene (5 bases). The CDR3 totals 16 residues. Germline loops: CDR1 DFQATT, CDR2 SNEGSKA (reference sequence). The V and J ends lost 6 bases and 3 bases respectively, with 20 bases between them. The CDR3 loop reads CSARLGPLVSNEKLFF. The CDR3 region has the DNA TGCAGTGCGCGATTGGGGCCGCTTGTGTCTAATGAAAAACTGTTTTTT.

This clonotype has only a few counts. The chain joins TRBV7-9 to TRBJ1-2, with unresolved D. V lost 8 bases and J 5 bases, leaving 18 bases between the germline ends. This CDR3 has 14 residues. Germline CDR1 and CDR2: SEHNR and FQNEAQ (reference sequence). The CDR3 loop reads CASAGRGRIYGYTF. As DNA, the CDR3 is TGTGCCAGCGCTGGACGTGGCAGGATTTATGGCTACACCTTC.

This chain connects TRBV20-1 to TRBJ1-1, with 8 bases identical to TRBD1. Unmatched junction bases numbered 9, after V lost 6 bases and J lost 6 bases. The CDR3 length is 13 residues. The germline V gene encodes CDR1 DFQATT and CDR2 SNEGSKA (reference sequence). CDR3 residues: CSATLDRDAEAFF. The CDR3 nucleotides are TGCAGTGCCACCCTGGACAGGGACGCTGAAGCTTTCTTT.

The chain has TRBV18 and TRBJ1-1; unclear D gene. Between the trimmed V and J ends, which lost 6 bases and 4 bases, there was a span of 15 bases. Looked up from germline, CDR1 is KGHSH and CDR2 is LQKENI. The CDR3 spans 14 residues. This chain's CDR3 is CASSSTNGVTEAFF. Written as DNA, the CDR3 is TGTGCCAGCTCCTCCACCAACGGGGTCACTGAAGCTTTCTTT.

The gene calls are TRBV5-1 and TRBJ2-7, with a tentative D call TRBD1 (5 bases). The germline V gene encodes CDR1 SGHRS and CDR2 YFSETQ. CDR3 length: 14 amino acids. V lost 1 base to trimming and J lost 4 bases, with 12 bases between them. Written as DNA, the CDR3 is TGCGCCAGCAGCTTGTCAGGGTTGGTATACGAGCAGTACTTC. Translating it yields CASSLSGLVYEQYF.